This TCR beta chain was found in a study of shared clonotypes between healthy human individuals. At the level of the study: Every donor yielded three CD4 naive, three CD4 memory, two CD8 naive and one CD8 memory plate.

The CDR3 runs 15 residues. Germline V CDR1 and CDR2: SGHRS, YFSETQ. V lost 2 bases, J lost 3 bases, and 14 bases lay in between. TCRdb's table, derived via immunoSEQ multiplex PCR, lists solely in-frame clones and lacks some. The data hold roughly 2.2 million clones, with less than 95% observed a single time. Note on this clone: What it binds is unknown.

Study conclusions and caveats: The sampled material consisted only of blood, and tissue repertoires are likely to differ. Clonotypes which were not shared had lower generation probabilities than clonotypes that all four donors shared. Some naive CD4 clonotypes, around 5%, turned up in common across a handful of donors.

The sample consisted of naive CD4+ T cells from PBMCs. Specified subset: CD45RA+ positively selected. The V call is TRBV5-1, the J call TRBJ1-1; D is undetermined. The TCR originated in a man aged 18-30 years in good health. Some clones in this sample may be carry-over from other donors' samples. CDR3 sequence reads: CASSFGSTSDTEAFF. In DNA form, the CDR3 reads TGCGCCAGCAGCTTTGGTAGTACATCGGACACTGAAGCTTTCTTT.